These 16 T cell receptor beta chains were sequenced from one sample in a study of blood T cells in healthy people across ages (dated by TCRdb to between 2014 and 2017). Library preparation used 5' RACE. Sequencing used an Illumina HiSeq 2500. A second PCR of about 7 to 12 cycles was run with a J-beta primer mix and a sample-barcoded 5' primer. Through fastp at Q25 and MiXCR, TCRdb rebuilt clones from the public reads, retaining in-frame beta chains. For every CDR3 protein sequence, its rows merge into one entry that carries the most common genes and DNA. The sample has around 800,000 distinct CDR3 sequences on record, approximately 44% of them singletons. Of the sample, about a fifth falls within the top ten clones. The sequencing input was blood. Every receptor here comes from a man between 60 and 75 years old in good health.

This clonotype appeared a few times. This sequence joins TRBV5-1 and TRBJ2-4; 9 bases are a match to TRBD1. The CDR3 covers 15 residues. Germline CDR1 is SGHRS and CDR2 is YFSETQ. With V trimmed by 4 bases and J by 7 bases, 9 bases remained unmatched. Written as DNA, the CDR3 is TGCGCCAGCAGCCCCGACGGGACAGGGTGGAACATTCAGTACTTC. It codes for CASSPDGTGWNIQYF.

The rearrangement links TRBV14 to TRBJ2-7; tentative D call: TRBD2 (5 bases). Germline loops: CDR1 SGHDN, CDR2 FVKESK. The CDR3 spans 14 residues. V was trimmed by 6 bases and J by 3 bases, leaving 15 bases between them. The CDR3 bases are TGTGCCAGCAGAGAGGGCGGCCGGGGCTACGAGCAGTACTTC. Translation: CASREGGRGYEQYF.

This clonotype was picked up many times. The chain uses TRBV20-1 and TRBJ2-1; TRBD2 agrees at 8 bases. CDR1 and CDR2 from the germline V gene are DFQATT and SNEGSKA (reference sequence). The V segment lost 1 base and the J segment 9 bases; nucleotides outside the gene matches: 8. The CDR3 totals 14 residues. The CDR3, as DNA: TGCAGTGCTAGAGTGGTCGGGGGGGAGGGTGAGCAGTTCTTC. Residues: CSARVVGGEGEQFF.

The CDR3 nucleotides are TGTGCCAGCAGCCGGGACAGGGGGCAGGCCAACGTCCTGACTTTC. This encodes CASSRDRGQANVLTF. This chain joins TRBV11-3 and TRBJ2-6; 12 bases map to TRBD1. The CDR3 is made up of 15 amino acids. J was trimmed by 6 bases and V by 5 bases; bases with no gene match: 2. The V gene's germline CDR1 is SGHNT and CDR2 YENEEA.

The sample holds many counts of this clonotype. This sequence joins TRBV6-2 or TRBV6-3 and TRBJ2-6, with D uncertain. The V gene lost 6 bases and the J gene lost 0 bases, with 9 bases spanning the gap. Germline loops: CDR1 MNHEY, CDR2 SVGEGT. CDR3 size: 15 residues. Written as DNA, the CDR3 is TGTGCCAGCAGCTCTAGATCCTCTGGGGCCAACGTCCTGACTTTC. Translating it yields CASSSRSSGANVLTF.

This clonotype was seen a handful of times. CDR3 in DNA: TGCGCCAGCAGCCAAGATCTTGGGGGTCAGGGGCACGAGTACTTC. It specifies CASSQDLGGQGHEYF. The gene calls are TRBV4-3 and TRBJ2-5, with D perhaps TRBD1 (6 bases). The CDR3 totals 15 residues. The ends were cut back, 0 bases at V and 12 bases at J, with 20 bases in the middle. The germline V gene has CDR1 LGHNA and CDR2 YSLEER.

The chain combines TRBV7-6 with TRBJ2-7, with 7 bases identical to TRBD1. Gene TRBJ2-5 matches the end of the DNA better, so the J call may be wrong. The CDR3 spans 13 residues. Germline-derived CDR1 and CDR2 are SGHVS and FNYEAQ. The CDR3 DNA sequence: TGTGCCAACCGACAAAGGGGGCTGGGGACCCAGTACTTC. Protein: CANRQRGLGTQYF.

This chain uses TRBV4-3 with TRBJ1-1, with 9 positions matching TRBD1. The germline gives CDR1 LGHNA, CDR2 YSLEER. The CDR3 has 14 residues. Trimming at V came to 0 bases and at J to 11 bases, leaving 7 bases not matched to a gene. The CDR3 DNA is TGCGCCAGCAGCCAAGATCTATATGGGACAGGGGCTTTCTTT. It translates to CASSQDLYGTGAFF.

The V and J genes are TRBV7-2 and TRBJ2-7; a weak D match, TRBD1 (6 bases). The V end was cut by 8 bases, the J end by 4 bases, with 18 bases between. CDR3 size: 14 residues. Germline-derived CDR1 and CDR2 are SGHTA and FQGNSA. The CDR3 here is CASARVTGTYEQYF. DNA for the CDR3: TGTGCCAGCGCACGGGTCACCGGGACATACGAGCAGTACTTC.

This clonotype was recorded a few times. The chain employs TRBV29-1 and TRBJ1-1, with D possibly matching TRBD1 (6 bases). CDR3 length: 12 residues. With 4 bases removed from V and 7 bases from J, the gap between germline ends came to 13 bases. The germline V gene encodes CDR1 SQVTM and CDR2 ANQGSEA. Written as DNA, the CDR3 is TGCAGCGTTGTCCAGGGGTACGGTGAAGCTTTCTTT. Translation gives CSVVQGYGEAFF. Full variable domain (remainder filled in from reference TRBV29-1 and TRBJ1-1): SAVISQKPSRDICQRGTSLTIQCQVDSQVTMMFWYRQQPGQSLTLIATANQGSEATYESGFVIDKFPISRPNLTFSTLTVSNMSPEDSSIYLCSVVQGYGEAFFGQGTRLTVV.

This rearrangement joins TRBV27 to TRBJ2-7; 8 bases are shared with TRBD1. The J segment lost 2 bases and the V segment lost 8 bases, leaving 8 bases of the junction unmatched. This CDR3 contains 14 residues. Germline V lookup: CDR1 MNHEY, CDR2 SMNVEV (reference sequence). The CDR3 DNA sequence: TGTGCCAGCGGGACCGCAGGGGGCCCCTACGAGCAGTACTTC. It yields the protein CASGTAGGPYEQYF.

Only a few counts were recorded for this clonotype. V gene TRBV14 combines with J gene TRBJ2-1; 7 nucleotides agree with TRBD2. In germline, CDR1 is SGHDN, CDR2 FVKESK. The CDR3 length is 15 residues. Germline trimming cut 1 base from V and 5 bases from J; bases unmatched to any gene: 5. CDR3 DNA: TGTGCCAGCAGCCAAGTTGGCGGGGGACACAATGAGCAGTTCTTC. It specifies CASSQVGGGHNEQFF.

The V and J genes are TRBV20-1 and TRBJ2-4; 7 bases map to TRBD2. V trimming: 2 bases; J trimming: 13 bases; junction bases outside the gene matches: 17. This CDR3 has 15 residues. Germline V CDR1 and CDR2: DFQATT, SNEGSKA (reference sequence). The CDR3: CSARTPTELAGEQYF. DNA of the CDR3: TGCAGTGCTAGAACTCCAACAGAGCTCGCGGGGGAGCAGTACTTC.

This clonotype was picked up a small number of times. The chain couples TRBV30 to TRBJ2-1; 7 nucleotides align to TRBD2. Germline CDR1 is GTSNPN and CDR2 is SVGIG (reference sequence). This CDR3 is 13 amino acids long. J gave up 7 bases and V 0 bases, and 3 bases lay outside the gene matches. The CDR3, as DNA: TGTGCCTGGAGTGTTCTGGGAGGGAATGAGCAGTTCTTC. Amino acids: CAWSVLGGNEQFF.

CDR3 sequence reads: CAISESISGGSYNEQYF. In nucleotides, the CDR3 is TGTGCCATCAGTGAGTCGATCAGCGGGGGGTCCTACAATGAGCAGTACTTC. The chain employs TRBV10-3 and TRBJ2-5, with TRBD2 matching 9 bases. The germline CDR1 and CDR2 sequences are ENHRY and SYGVKD. The CDR3 runs to 17 residues. V was clipped by 0 bases and J by 11 bases; unmatched bases: 16.

This sequence joins TRBV20-1 and TRBJ1-4; D is possibly TRBD1 (5 bases). Germline V CDR1 and CDR2: DFQATT, SNEGSKA (reference sequence). The CDR3 runs 15 residues. The V end lost 5 bases, the J end lost 4 bases, and 17 bases lay between the germline ends. This CDR3 reads CSARETQGSNEKLFF. CDR3 coding DNA: TGCAGTGCTCGGGAAACCCAGGGAAGTAATGAAAAACTGTTTTTT.